What follows are 2 T cell receptor beta chains derived from one specimen sequenced in a study of cytomegalovirus exposure and HLA in healthy donors. Generated by immunoSEQ multiplex PCR, the TCRdb table keeps only in-frame clones and is missing some. Of some 140,000 clones listed, roughly nine tenths were seen once; the top ten hold roughly 3%. The sequenced sample consisted of PBMCs. The receptors derive from a man aged 18 to 30 in good health and CMV-seronegative.

The chain couples TRBV6-1 to TRBJ2-3, with unresolved D. The CDR3 extends over 15 amino acids. V was trimmed by 4 bases and J by 1 base, leaving 12 bases between them. Germline-derived CDR1 and CDR2 are MNHNS and SASEGT. The chain's CDR3 is CASSAYLGGTDTQYF. The DNA for the CDR3 is TGTGCCAGCAGTGCGTACCTAGGCGGCACAGATACGCAGTATTTT.

The rearrangement links TRBV18 to TRBJ2-5; TRBD1 might be the D (6 bases). The V gene lost 3 bases and the J gene lost 2 bases, with 16 bases spanning the gap. The CDR3 has 16 amino acids. Germline V lookup: CDR1 KGHSH, CDR2 LQKENI. The CDR3 spells CASSPRGRDIQETQYF. The DNA of the CDR3 is TGTGCCAGCTCACCCCGCGGCCGGGACATTCAAGAGACCCAGTACTTC.